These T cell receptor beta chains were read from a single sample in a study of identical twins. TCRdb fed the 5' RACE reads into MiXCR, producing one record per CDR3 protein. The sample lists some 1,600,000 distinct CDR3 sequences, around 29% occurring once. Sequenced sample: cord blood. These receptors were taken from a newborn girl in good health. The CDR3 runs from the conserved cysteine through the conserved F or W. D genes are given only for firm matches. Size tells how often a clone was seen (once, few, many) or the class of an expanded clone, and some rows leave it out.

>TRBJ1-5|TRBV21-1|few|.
CASSKDPQLSQPQHF
TGTGCCAGCAGCAAAGACCCCCAATTGAGTCAGCCCCAGCATTTT
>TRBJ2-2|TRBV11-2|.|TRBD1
CASSSEIRQGGTGELFF
TGTGCCAGCAGCTCGGAGATTAGACAGGGTGGCACCGGGGAGCTGTTTTTT
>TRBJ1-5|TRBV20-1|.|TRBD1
CSAFRQGRQPQHF
TGCAGTGCTTTTCGACAGGGGAGGCAGCCCCAGCATTTT
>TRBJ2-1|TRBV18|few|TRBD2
CASSPVIGTSGRSGEFF
TGTGCCAGCTCACCGGTCATAGGAACTAGCGGGAGGTCTGGGGAGTTCTTC
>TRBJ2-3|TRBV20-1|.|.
CSANRGGRVTDTQYF
TGCAGTGCTAACAGGGGGGGGCGAGTCACAGATACGCAGTATTTT
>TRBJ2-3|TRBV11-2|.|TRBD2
CASSLSGRWGTDTQYF
TGTGCCAGCAGCCTTAGCGGGAGATGGGGCACAGATACGCAGTATTTT
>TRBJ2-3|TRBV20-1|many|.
CSARSGDTQYF
TGCAGTGCTAGATCTGGAGATACGCAGTATTTT
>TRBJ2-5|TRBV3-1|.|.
CASSQSRLPGETQYF
TGTGCCAGCAGCCAATCCCGCCTCCCTGGAGAGACCCAGTACTTC
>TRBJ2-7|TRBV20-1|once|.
CSVWGGQSSYEQYF
TGCAGCGTATGGGGCGGGCAGAGCTCCTACGAGCAGTACTTC
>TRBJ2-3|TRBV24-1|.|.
CATSDLGDLTDTQYF
TGTGCCACCAGTGATTTAGGAGACCTCACAGATACGCAGTATTTT
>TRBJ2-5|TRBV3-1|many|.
CASSRFQETQYF
TGTGCCAGCAGCAGGTTCCAAGAGACCCAGTACTTC
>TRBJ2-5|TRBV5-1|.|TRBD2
CASAASGVQETQYF
TGCGCCAGCGCCGCTAGCGGGGTTCAAGAGACCCAGTACTTC
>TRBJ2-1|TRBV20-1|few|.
CSAQRAITYNEQFF
TGCAGTGCTCAGAGGGCCATAACCTACAATGAGCAGTTCTTC
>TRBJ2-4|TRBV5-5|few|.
CASSLRMSREVAKNIQYF
TGTGCCAGCAGCCTACGAATGAGCAGGGAGGTGGCCAAAAACATTCAGTACTTC
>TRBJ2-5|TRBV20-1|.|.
CSAVRGIQETQYF
TGCAGTGCTGTCCGGGGGATCCAAGAGACCCAGTACTTC
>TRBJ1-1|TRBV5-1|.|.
CASSFGAGAVTEAFF
TGCGCCAGCAGCTTTGGGGCAGGGGCGGTCACTGAAGCTTTCTTT
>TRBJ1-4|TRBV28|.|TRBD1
CASSPDRGSDREKLFF
TGTGCCAGCAGCCCGGACAGGGGGTCGGATCGTGAAAAACTGTTTTTT
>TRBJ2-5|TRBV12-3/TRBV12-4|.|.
CASSLGLAGPYDEQYF
TGTGCCAGCAGTTTAGGGTTAGCCGGACCATACGATGAGCAGTACTTC
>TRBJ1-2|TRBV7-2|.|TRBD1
CACSPTGGYGYTF
TGTGCCTGCAGCCCAACAGGGGGCTATGGCTACACCTTC
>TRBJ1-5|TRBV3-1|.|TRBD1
CASSHGTEGQPQHF
TGTGCCAGCAGCCACGGGACAGAAGGCCAGCCCCAGCATTTT
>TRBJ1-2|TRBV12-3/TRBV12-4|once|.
CASSYREGYIF
TGTGCCAGCAGCTACAGGGAAGGCTACATCTTC
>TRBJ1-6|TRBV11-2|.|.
CASSGRRTGIHNSPLHF
TGTGCCAGCAGCGGGCGACGGACGGGGATCCATAATTCACCCCTCCACTTT
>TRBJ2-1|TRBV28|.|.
CASSLWAYPSSYNEQFF
TGTGCCAGCAGTTTATGGGCCTACCCAAGCTCCTACAATGAGCAGTTCTTC
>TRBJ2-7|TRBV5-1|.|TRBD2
CASSLAWGLGLESYNEQYF
TGCGCCAGCAGCTTGGCCTGGGGACTAGGGTTAGAATCCTACAATGAGCAGTACTTC
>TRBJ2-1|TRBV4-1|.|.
CASSQDIPGTEQFF
TGCGCCAGCAGCCAAGATATTCCCGGGACGGAGCAGTTCTTC
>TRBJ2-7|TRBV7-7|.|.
CASSPSSSAYNEQYF
TGTGCTAGCAGCCCAAGCTCTAGCGCCTACAATGAGCAGTACTTC
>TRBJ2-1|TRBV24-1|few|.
CATSDRSDSWPYNEQFF
TGTGCCACCAGTGATCGATCCGACAGCTGGCCCTACAATGAGCAGTTCTTC
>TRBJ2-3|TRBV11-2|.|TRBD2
CASSLRLAGGFTDTQYF
TGTGCCAGCAGCCTGAGACTAGCGGGAGGTTTTACAGATACGCAGTATTTT
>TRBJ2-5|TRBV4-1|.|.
CASSQPPGERETQYF
TGCGCCAGCAGCCAACCTCCGGGGGAAAGGGAGACCCAGTACTTC
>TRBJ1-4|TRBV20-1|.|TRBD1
CSAQTGLSNEKLFF
TGCAGTGCCCAGACAGGGTTGTCTAATGAAAAACTGTTTTTT
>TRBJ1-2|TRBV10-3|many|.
CAISAMRGNYGYTF
TGTGCCATCAGTGCAATGAGGGGGAACTATGGCTACACCTTC
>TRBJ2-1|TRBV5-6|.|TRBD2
CASRRAGGTSNEQFF
TGTGCCAGCAGACGAGCGGGAGGTACCTCGAATGAGCAGTTCTTC
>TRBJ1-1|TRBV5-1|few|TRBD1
CASSLAGQGRNEAFF
TGCGCCAGCAGCTTGGCAGGACAGGGGAGGAATGAAGCTTTCTTT
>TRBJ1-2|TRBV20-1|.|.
CSARDRGRSGYTF
TGCAGTGCTAGAGATCGGGGGAGGAGCGGCTACACCTTC